One T cell receptor beta chain is described in this entry. At one of its ends the junction is not consistent with the germline gene, which may arise from a read error. Samples each yielded at least 6 micrograms of total RNA. PCR was performed a second time for roughly 7 to 12 cycles using a sample-barcoded 5' primer and a J-beta primer mix. Using its own MiXCR run on the 5' RACE reads, TCRdb lists one record per CDR3 protein. The repertoire consists of 850,000 to 1,300,000 distinct CDR3 sequences, with 45% occurring once and the leading ten covering around 18%. The sample originates from a study of blood T cells in healthy people across ages. This receptor was obtained from an older woman in good health. Sequencing was carried out using blood.

The CDR3 loop is CSVRDRSLAKNIQYF. The CDR3 DNA reads as TGCAGTGTTAGAGATAGGAGTCTAGCCAAAAACATTCAGTACTTC. The chain links TRBV20-1 to TRBJ2-4; unclear D gene. The CDR3 runs 15 residues. The germline V gene encodes CDR1 DFQATT and CDR2 SNEGSKA (reference sequence).